The 13 T cell receptor beta chains below were found in one sample sequenced in a study of early T cells in non-severe SARS-CoV-2 infection. TCRdb ran MiXCR on the 5' RACE reads and lists one entry per CDR3 protein. The sample carries roughly 36,000 distinct CDR3 sequences, under 6.5% recorded once. Sequenced input: whole blood. The receptor set was obtained from an adult who was a healthcare worker with PCR-confirmed SARS-CoV-2 infection or an uninfected control (not recorded which).

This clonotype was counted only a few times. The rearrangement uses TRBV5-4 and TRBJ1-2; TRBD1 matches at 9 bases. This CDR3 has 13 amino acids. Losses at the gene ends were 7 bases for V and 8 bases for J; bases not matched to a gene: 9. Germline-derived CDR1 and CDR2 are SGHNT and YYREEE (reference sequence). The CDR3 DNA reads TGTGCCAGCGGAGGGACAGGGAAGTCGGGCTACACCTTC. Protein: CASGGTGKSGYTF.

This clonotype was recorded a few times. This chain connects TRBV7-3 to TRBJ2-3; D call uncertain. Deletions cut 5 bases from V and 0 bases from J, with 9 bases between. The CDR3 length is 14 residues. From germline, CDR1 is SGHTA and CDR2 FQGTGA. DNA of the CDR3: TGTGCCAGCAGCCTTTTCTCTAGCACAGATACGCAGTATTTT. As protein: CASSLFSSTDTQYF.

The chain couples TRBV6-2 or TRBV6-3 to TRBJ1-1, with D unclear. The CDR3 loop spans 14 amino acids. Germline V gene sequence: CDR1 MNHEY, CDR2 SVGEGT. V dropped 11 bases and J dropped 0 bases, with 16 bases sitting between them. The CDR3 sequence: CAAADRSLNTEAFF. The CDR3 DNA is TGTGCCGCTGCGGATCGGTCACTGAACACTGAAGCTTTCTTT.

This clonotype was detected many times. The rearrangement uses TRBV5-1 and TRBJ1-1; 12 nucleotides agree with TRBD1. Germline trimming cut 2 bases from V and 5 bases from J; bases unmatched to any gene: 4. The CDR3 loop spans 15 amino acids. CDR1 and CDR2 from the germline V gene are SGHRS and YFSETQ. CDR3 protein: CASSFVGQGATEAFF. For the CDR3, the DNA is TGCGCCAGCAGCTTTGTGGGACAGGGGGCTACTGAAGCTTTCTTT.

In this sample, this clonotype turned up many times. The V and J genes are TRBV3-1 and TRBJ1-2, with 9 nucleotides matching TRBD1. CDR3 length: 15 residues. J gave up 4 bases and V 4 bases, and 7 bases lay outside the gene matches. Germline V lookup: CDR1 LGHDT, CDR2 YNNKEL (reference sequence). The CDR3 loop reads CASSLLRDRAYGYTF. The DNA of the CDR3 is TGTGCCAGCAGCCTTCTCCGGGACAGGGCCTATGGCTACACCTTC.

This clonotype has a count of ten or more. The J gene is TRBJ2-7, the V gene TRBV5-6; TRBD1 agrees at 7 bases. Unmatched junction bases numbered 9, after V lost 2 bases and J lost 4 bases. The CDR3 consists of 15 residues. Germline assignment: CDR1 SGHDT and CDR2 YYEEEE. CDR3 sequence: CASSFGIQQGYEQYF. CDR3 DNA sequence: TGTGCCAGCAGCTTCGGGATCCAACAGGGGTACGAGCAGTACTTC. Supplemented by reference TRBV5-6 and TRBJ2-7, the full variable domain reads DAGVTQSPTHLIKTRGQQVTLRCSPKSGHDTVSWYQQALGQGPQFIFQYYEEEERQRGNFPDRFSGHQFPNYSSELNVNALLLGDSALYLCASSFGIQQGYEQYFGPGTRLTVT.

This clonotype came up a few times. The chain has TRBV25-1 and TRBJ1-4, with D possibly being TRBD1 (5 bases). Trimming took off 1 base at V and 5 bases at J, with 11 bases between the two ends. In germline, CDR1 is MGHDK, CDR2 SYGVNS. The CDR3 has 15 amino acids. The CDR3 coding sequence is TGTGCCAGCAGTGAATCTGGGACGGCGAATGAAAAACTGTTTTTT. Translated, it gives CASSESGTANEKLFF.

This clonotype was seen a handful of times. The CDR3 reads CSVEVSRDHEQFF. The CDR3 nucleotides are TGCAGCGTTGAAGTATCAAGGGACCATGAGCAGTTCTTC. V and J are TRBV29-1 and TRBJ2-1, with D possibly called TRBD1 or TRBD2 (5 bases each). This CDR3 comprises 13 residues. V was clipped by 1 base and J by 8 bases, with 12 bases between them. Germline V gene lookup returns CDR1 SQVTM and CDR2 ANQGSEA.

This clonotype was found many times. This sequence joins TRBV5-4 and TRBJ2-5; a weak D match, TRBD2 (5 bases). Germline V gene data show CDR1 as SGHNT and CDR2 as YYREEE (reference sequence). The CDR3 has 14 amino acids. Trimming left V 4 bases short and J 2 bases short, with 12 bases between. DNA of the CDR3: TGTGCCAGCAGCCGGTTCGGGAATCAAGAGACCCAGTACTTC. Its translation is CASSRFGNQETQYF. Looking up the rest from reference TRBV5-4 and TRBJ2-5 gives the full variable domain: ETGVTQSPTHLIKTRGQQVTLRCSSQSGHNTVSWYQQALGQGPQFIFQYYREEENGRGNFPPRFSGLQFPNYSSELNVNALELDDSALYLCASSRFGNQETQYFGPGTRLLVL.

This clonotype is labeled as medium-sized. Given a much more abundant clone one base away, this may be a read error. This chain joins TRBV5-1 and TRBJ2-7; 7 positions agree with TRBD1. V lost 3 bases and J lost 3; bases outside the gene matches: 6. The CDR3 covers 14 residues. Per germline, CDR1 SGHRS and CDR2 YFSETQ. The DNA of the CDR3 is TGCGCCAGCAGCTCCGGACAGGAAAACTACGAGCAGTACTTC. It codes for CASSSGQENYEQYF.

This clonotype was recorded many times. One junction end disagrees with the germline gene, perhaps due to a read error. The chain links TRBV28 to TRBJ2-7; TRBD2 agrees at 14 bases. The germline V gene has CDR1 MDHEN and CDR2 SYDVKM. The length of the CDR3 is 14 residues. The CDR3 sequence: CASSPPGLAGGTHF. CDR3 coding DNA: TGTGCCAGCAGTCCACCCGGACTAGCGGGGGGTACACACTTC.

This clonotype occurred many times. This chain joins TRBV5-1 and TRBJ2-7; 11 bases agree with TRBD1. After removal of 4 bases from V and 0 bases from J, the junction contained 3 bases not matched to a gene. The germline gives CDR1 SGHRS, CDR2 YFSETQ. The CDR3 is 15 amino acids. CDR3 DNA sequence: TGCGCCAGCAGCCCCGGACAGGGGGCCTCCTACGAGCAGTACTTC. This translates into CASSPGQGASYEQYF.

The chain uses TRBV5-1 and TRBJ2-1, with a possible D match to TRBD2 (6 bases). The V end lost 1 base, the J end lost 4 bases, and 12 bases lay between the germline ends. The CDR3 spans 15 residues. Looked up from germline, CDR1 is SGHRS and CDR2 is YFSETQ. This CDR3 reads CASSLKASEYNEQFF. The DNA for the CDR3 is TGCGCCAGCAGCTTGAAGGCTAGCGAATACAATGAGCAGTTCTTC.